Listed here is a single T cell receptor (beta chain). The assay was immunoSEQ multiplex PCR, and TCRdb's table has in-frame clones only and misses some. This sample has roughly 140,000 clones, with around 81% found just once. Between the trimmed V and J ends, which lost 5 bases and 0 bases, there was a span of 14 bases. Germline V gene data show CDR1 as MNHEY and CDR2 as SVGEGT. There are 16 residues in the CDR3. The sample comes from a study of blood T cell repertoires in COVID-19. The origin of this receptor is a human donor in a cohort sampled during active COVID-19. The V call is TRBV6-2 or TRBV6-3, the J call TRBJ1-5; D is uncertain. The material sequenced was peripheral blood. CDR3: CASSPDSPSSNQPQHF. CDR3 DNA: TGTGCCAGCAGTCCCGACTCCCCCTCTAGCAATCAGCCCCAGCATTTT.